This T cell receptor beta chain comes out of a study of cytomegalovirus exposure and HLA in healthy donors (dated by TCRdb to the late 2010s). Describing the broader study: According to a later analysis, the roughly 120 validation repertoires were produced on the same platform as the roughly 700 repertoires of the first cohort. The study aimed to test whether cataloging public T cell receptors could reveal signatures of past pathogen exposure. Besides the first cohort of approximately 670 subjects, a separate validation cohort made up of 90 to 150 different subjects was used. To predict cytomegalovirus infection status, the study combined high-throughput TCR immunosequencing, statistical association of individual TCRs with disease status, and machine learning.

Paper-wide results and their limitations: In a later analysis, TCRs clustered in the first cohort were found to also tend to co-occur in the roughly 120 validation repertoires, with 94% of cluster scores above 0. In both the original and validation cohorts, the classifier was reported to diagnose cytomegalovirus status with high specificity and sensitivity. According to the authors, the approach could potentially be generalized to other disease states and immunological phenotypes. The study gave a list of 150 to 200 TCR beta chains associated with cytomegalovirus. All 120 or so repertoires were used to score co-occurrence in the validation cohort in a later analysis, because that analysis had no HLA typing for the cohort. In vitro tests confirmed that a few of the cytomegalovirus-associated TCR beta chains recognize cytomegalovirus antigens. Across donors, most TCR sequences were observed very rarely, whereas some public TCRs were present in many individuals.

The method behind the library was the immunoSEQ multiplex PCR assay. The study's processing was this. A statistical classification framework was built to diagnose cytomegalovirus status from the catalog of TCR beta chain sequences. TCRdb stores this immuneACCESS table with in-frame sequences only. Part of the clones is absent; in the studies checked, under half of the shortfall reflects unresolved V genes, and no reason is known for the rest. From that table come the V and J calls and clone size; the DNA was used to work out D and trimming. This sample lists around 250,000 clones; around 91% were detected once. Together, the top ten hold under 0.45% of the sample. About this clone itself: Its binding antigen is unknown. No base quality information exists; no much larger clone differs at one position.

Donors formed part of the validation cohort, which comprised 120 subjects and was distinct from the first cohort of 550 to 850 subjects. Sequencing was performed on PBMCs. The sequence derives from a woman in her late teens or twenties in good health and CMV-seronegative.

The CDR3 reads as follows: CASSVEGTSYEQYF. The nucleotide sequence reads as follows: TGTGCCAGCAGCGTAGAAGGGACTAGCTACGAGCAGTACTTC. The chain uses TRBV9 and TRBJ2-7, with 8 central nucleotides matching TRBD2. The cysteine opens and the phenylalanine closes a CDR3 of 14 amino acids. CDR3 DNA is the only sequence kept; it has 42 bases, read in frame from the first base. V trim: 0 bases; J trim: 3 bases; unmatched bases: 2. The germline V gene yields SGDLS for CDR1 and YYNGEE for CDR2.